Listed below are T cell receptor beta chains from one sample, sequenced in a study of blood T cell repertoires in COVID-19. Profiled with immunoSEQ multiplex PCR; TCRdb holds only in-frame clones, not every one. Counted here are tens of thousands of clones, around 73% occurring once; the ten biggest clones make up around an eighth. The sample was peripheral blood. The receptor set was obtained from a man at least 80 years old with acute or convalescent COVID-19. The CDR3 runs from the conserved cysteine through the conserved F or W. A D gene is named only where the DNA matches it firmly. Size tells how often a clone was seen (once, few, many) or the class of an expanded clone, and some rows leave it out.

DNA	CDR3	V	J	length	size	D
TGTGCCAGCAGTCGGAGGCGGCCGATCGGGGGAAACACCATATATTTT	CASSRRRPIGGNTIYF	TRBV11-2	TRBJ1-3	16	few	-
TGCAGCGTTCCGGGACAGGTGAACACTGAAGCTTTCTTT	CSVPGQVNTEAFF	TRBV29-1	TRBJ1-1	13	-	TRBD1
TGTGCCAGCAGCAAAGTGACTACAGGGTGGCCACCGAAGCAGTACTTC	CASSKVTTGWPPKQYF	TRBV21-1	TRBJ2-7	16	-	-
TGTGCCAGCAGTTACGGGGGGGGGACCACTGAAGCTTTCTTT	CASSYGGGTTEAFF	TRBV14	TRBJ1-1	14	-	-
TGTGCCAGTAGTATCCAGACAGGAGAAGGCTACACCTTC	CASSIQTGEGYTF	TRBV19	TRBJ1-2	13	few	-
TGTGCCAGCAGTTTAGGGCAGGTGAATGAGCAGTTCTTC	CASSLGQVNEQFF	TRBV12-3/TRBV12-4	TRBJ2-1	13	-	-
TGTGCCAGCAGTTATGAGGCCTACAATGAGCAGTTCTTC	CASSYEAYNEQFF	TRBV27	TRBJ2-1	13	-	-
TGTGCCAGTAGTCCGACAGGGAACACCGGGGAGCTGTTTTTT	CASSPTGNTGELFF	TRBV19	TRBJ2-2	14	-	-
TGTGCCAGCAGCCCCAGGGGGCAGGGGGCTAACTATGGCTACACCTTC	CASSPRGQGANYGYTF	TRBV12-1	TRBJ1-2	16	-	-
TGCGCCAGCAGCTTGGGGGGACTCGGGTACGAGCAGTACTTC	CASSLGGLGYEQYF	TRBV5-1	TRBJ2-7	14	-	-
TGTGCCAGTAGTATACGGGGAGTCAGCCCCTACGAGCAGTACTTC	CASSIRGVSPYEQYF	TRBV19	TRBJ2-7	15	-	-
TGTGCCAGCAGCTCACGGGACAAGTACACTGAAGCTTTCTTT	CASSSRDKYTEAFF	TRBV5-4	TRBJ1-1	14	-	-